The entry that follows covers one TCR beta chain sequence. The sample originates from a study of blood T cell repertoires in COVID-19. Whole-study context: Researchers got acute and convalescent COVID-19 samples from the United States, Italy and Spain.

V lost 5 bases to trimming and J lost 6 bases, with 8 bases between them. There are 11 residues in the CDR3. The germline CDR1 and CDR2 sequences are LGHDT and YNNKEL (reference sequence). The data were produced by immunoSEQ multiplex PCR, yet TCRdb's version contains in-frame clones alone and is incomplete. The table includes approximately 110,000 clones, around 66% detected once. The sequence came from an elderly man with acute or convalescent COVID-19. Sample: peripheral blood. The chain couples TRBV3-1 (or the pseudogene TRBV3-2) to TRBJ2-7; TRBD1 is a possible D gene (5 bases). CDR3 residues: CASSKRGEQYF. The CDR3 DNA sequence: TGTGCCAGCAGCAAAAGGGGCGAGCAGTACTTC.